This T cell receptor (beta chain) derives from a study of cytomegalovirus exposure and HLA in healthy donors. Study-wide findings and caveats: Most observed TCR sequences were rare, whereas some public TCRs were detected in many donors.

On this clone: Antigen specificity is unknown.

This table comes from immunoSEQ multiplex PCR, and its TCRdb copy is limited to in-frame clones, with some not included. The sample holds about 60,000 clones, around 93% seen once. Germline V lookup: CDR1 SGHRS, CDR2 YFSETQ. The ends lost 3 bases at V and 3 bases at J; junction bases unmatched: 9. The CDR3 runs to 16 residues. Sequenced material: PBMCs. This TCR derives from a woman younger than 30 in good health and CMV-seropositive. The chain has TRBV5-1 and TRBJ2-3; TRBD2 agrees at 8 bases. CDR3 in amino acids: CASSYSGTQRTDTQYF. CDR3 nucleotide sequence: TGCGCCAGCAGCTATAGCGGGACTCAGCGGACAGATACGCAGTATTTT.